This TCR beta chain is from a study of response to subunit inactivated influenza vaccine. Findings and caveats of the study: The study's authors posited that every seasonal influenza vaccination enlists few new T cells.

TCRdb recomputed calls from the RT-PCR reads with MiXCR, one row per CDR3 protein. The data show roughly 710,000 distinct CDR3 sequences, about 15% seen once. In this sample, this clonotype turned up a few times. The antigen is undetermined. Specimen: PBMCs from blood, collected around 15 days before vaccination. The origin of this receptor is a man aged 50 to 60 who received an inactivated influenza vaccine.

The CDR3 spells CSAAGGRGSYNEQFF. DNA of the CDR3: TGCAGTGCCGCGGGGGGCCGGGGCTCCTACAATGAGCAGTTCTTC. The chain carries TRBV20-1 and TRBJ2-1; 8 nucleotides match TRBD2. Germline CDR1 is DFQATT and CDR2 is SNEGSKA (reference sequence). J gave up 0 bases and V 6 bases, and 7 bases lay outside the gene matches. The CDR3 runs to 15 residues.